Presented here are 26 T cell receptor beta chains from one specimen sequenced in a study of OX40 agonist ivuxolimab in advanced cancers. Some clones are missing from TCRdb's copy, which holds only in-frame ones; the method was immunoSEQ multiplex PCR. There are some 98,000 clones in the sample; approximately 93% occur only once, and about 0.27% lies in the top ten. The source was CD4+ or CD8+ T cells sorted from blood, collected in a trial of the OX40 agonist ivuxolimab. Every receptor here comes from an adult with an advanced solid tumor such as melanoma, head and neck, liver or kidney cancer.

This chain joins TRBV19 and TRBJ1-3; D gene uncertain. This CDR3 is built from 13 residues. Trimming took off 3 bases at V and 6 bases at J, with 9 bases between the two ends. Germline V CDR1 and CDR2: LNHDA, SQIVND (reference sequence). CDR3 residues: CASSIPGVNTIYF. In DNA, the CDR3 is TGTGCCAGTAGTATCCCAGGAGTAAACACCATATATTTT.

CDR3: CASSVGVGAQYF. CDR3 sequence (DNA): TGTGCCAGCAGCGTAGGGGTTGGGGCCCAGTACTTC. The chain joins TRBV9 to TRBJ2-5; D remains unclear. CDR1 and CDR2 (germline): SGDLS, YYNGEE. The CDR3 totals 12 residues. The V gene lost 0 bases and the J gene lost 9 bases, with 9 bases spanning the gap.

In DNA, the CDR3 is TGTGCCAGCAGCCTAAGACAGGGGAATTATAATTCACCCCTCCACTTT. It specifies CASSLRQGNYNSPLHF. The gene calls are TRBV16 and TRBJ1-6, with 8 bases lining up with TRBD1. The germline V gene encodes CDR1 KGHSY and CDR2 FQNENV. The CDR3 extends over 16 amino acids. Trimming took 4 bases from V and 4 from J; bases not matched to a gene: 6.

This chain connects TRBV19 to TRBJ1-2, with D possibly being TRBD1 (6 bases). Trimming took 3 bases from V and 3 from J, leaving 14 bases between them. The germline gives CDR1 LNHDA, CDR2 SQIVND (reference sequence). The CDR3 runs to 15 residues. CDR3 sequence: CASSIGGQGYYGYTF. The DNA for the CDR3 is TGTGCCAGTAGTATCGGGGGGCAGGGGTACTATGGCTACACCTTC.

The V call is TRBV7-2, the J call TRBJ2-1; 15 bases are a match to TRBD2. This CDR3 has 16 amino acids. The germline V gene has CDR1 SGHTA and CDR2 FQGNSA. With V trimmed by 5 bases and J by 7 bases, 6 bases remained unmatched. CDR3: CASSLGLAGGENEQFF. Written as DNA, the CDR3 is TGTGCCAGCAGCCTAGGACTAGCGGGAGGGGAAAATGAGCAGTTCTTC.

This sequence joins TRBV7-9 and TRBJ1-1, with D unclear. The CDR3 consists of 13 residues. Looked up from germline, CDR1 is SEHNR and CDR2 is FQNEAQ (reference sequence). The V end lost 3 bases, the J end lost 0 bases, and 5 bases lay between the germline ends. The CDR3 protein is CASSFPLNTEAFF. In nucleotides, the CDR3 is TGTGCCAGCAGCTTCCCCTTGAACACTGAAGCTTTCTTT.

This clone was recorded once. The chain uses TRBV10-3 and TRBJ2-1; D is uncertain. Germline V CDR1 and CDR2: ENHRY, SYGVKD. The ends were cut back, 4 bases at V and 10 bases at J, with 14 bases in the middle. This CDR3 comprises 13 residues. For the CDR3, the DNA is TGTGCCATCAGTGGGACCCGGGCAGAAGAGCAGTTCTTC. Protein product: CAISGTRAEEQFF.

The chain recombines TRBV2 with TRBJ2-3, with TRBD2 matching 13 bases. The CDR3 runs to 14 residues. CDR1 is SNHLY and CDR2 is FYNNEI in the germline V gene. The J segment lost 9 bases and the V segment lost 10 bases, leaving 10 bases of the junction unmatched. Here the CDR3 DNA reads TGTGCCATTCCAGGACTAGCGGGGGACAAGACGCAGTATTTT. This encodes CAIPGLAGDKTQYF. The full variable domain, rest sourced from reference TRBV2 and TRBJ2-3, is EPEVTQTPSHQVTQMGQEVILRCVPISNHLYFYWYRQILGQKVEFLVSFYNNEISEKSEIFDDQFSVERPDGSNFTLKIRSTKLEDSAMYFCAIPGLAGDKTQYFGPGTRLTVL.

The chain uses TRBV11-2 and TRBJ2-3, with TRBD2 matching over 8 bases. V lost 5 bases and J lost 3; bases outside the gene matches: 4. The V gene's germline CDR1 is SGHAT and CDR2 FQNNGV. The CDR3 extends over 14 amino acids. The CDR3 region is CASSPRLATDTQYF. The DNA of the CDR3 is TGTGCCAGCAGCCCCAGACTAGCGACAGATACGCAGTATTTT.

The chain couples TRBV6-5 to TRBJ2-7; possible D gene TRBD2, 5 bases. V was trimmed by 2 bases and J by 4 bases, leaving 15 bases between them. This CDR3 is built from 15 residues. Germline CDR1 and CDR2: MNHEY and SVGAGI. CDR3 coding DNA: TGTGCCAGCAGTTACGCTAGGGCCGGAGGTTACGAGCAGTACGTC. It codes for CASSYARAGGYEQYV.

The V call is TRBV20-1, the J call TRBJ2-1; D unclear. The CDR3 consists of 11 residues. Per the germline V gene, CDR1 is DFQATT and CDR2 is SNEGSKA (reference sequence). The ends were cut back, 5 bases at V and 7 bases at J, with 9 bases in the middle. The CDR3 loop reads CSAGSANEQFF. CDR3 coding DNA: TGCAGTGCTGGTTCAGCAAATGAGCAGTTCTTC.

This CDR3 reads CAWSGGRGDYNEQFF. The CDR3 DNA follows: TGTGCCTGGAGTGGGGGTAGGGGGGATTACAATGAGCAGTTCTTC. The chain recombines TRBV30 with TRBJ2-1; D may correspond to TRBD1 or TRBD2 (6 bases each). This CDR3 spans 15 amino acids. V gave up 1 base and J gave up 4 bases, with 14 bases separating them. Germline CDR1 GTSNPN, CDR2 SVGIG (reference sequence).

The chain couples TRBV7-2 to TRBJ1-1; tentatively, D is TRBD1 (5 bases). The CDR3 is made up of 13 amino acids. CDR1 SGHTA and CDR2 FQGNSA come from the germline V gene. Trimming removed 4 bases from V and 7 bases from J, with 13 bases in between. DNA of the CDR3: TGTGCCAGCAGCTCCAGGGTTCGGGGTGAAGCTTTCTTT. This gives the protein CASSSRVRGEAFF. The complete variable domain, with remaining parts taken from reference TRBV7-2 and TRBJ1-1, reads GAGVSQSPSNKVTEKGKDVELRCDPISGHTALYWYRQSLGQGLEFLIYFQGNSAPDKSGLPSDRFSAERTGGSVSTLTIQRTQQEDSAVYLCASSSRVRGEAFFGQGTRLTVV.

This sequence joins TRBV5-1 and TRBJ2-3; maybe TRBD2 (6 bases). This CDR3 has 16 residues. Trimming stripped 2 bases from V and 4 bases from J, with 17 bases between. Per germline, CDR1 SGHRS and CDR2 YFSETQ. The CDR3 DNA reads TGCGCCAGCAGCTTCAGGGCGGACCTAGCGTCAGATACGCAGTATTTT. It yields the protein CASSFRADLASDTQYF.

The chain is built from TRBV7-2 and TRBJ2-1; 9 bases map to TRBD2. Per the germline V gene, CDR1 is SGHTA and CDR2 is FQGNSA. With 5 bases clipped from V and 5 bases from J, the junction kept 7 bases outside the gene matches. CDR3 length equals 15 residues. CDR3 nucleotides: TGTGCCAGCAGCCCCTGGACTAGCGACCACAATGAGCAGTTCTTC. It codes for CASSPWTSDHNEQFF.

V usage is TRBV2 and J usage is TRBJ2-7; either TRBD1 or TRBD2 may fit D (5 bases each). The CDR3 runs 13 residues. With 6 bases removed from V and 4 bases from J, the gap between germline ends came to 13 bases. Germline V gene lookup returns CDR1 SNHLY and CDR2 FYNNEI. CDR3 sequence (DNA): TGTGCCAGCAGGAGGAGAGGGGTGTACGAGCAGTACTTC. Its protein is CASRRRGVYEQYF.

The chain employs TRBV12-5 and TRBJ2-1; possibly TRBD2 for D (5 bases). The V gene's germline CDR1 is LGHNT and CDR2 FRNRAP. This CDR3 is built from 13 residues. The germline V and J ends were trimmed by 8 bases and 0 bases, with 8 bases remaining between them. CDR3 sequence: CASSLASYNEQFF. CDR3 nucleotides: TGTGCTAGTTCGCTAGCCTCCTACAATGAGCAGTTCTTC.

The chain uses TRBV11-2 and TRBJ2-7; the D is unclear. The V gene lost 5 bases and the J gene lost 5 bases, with 7 bases spanning the gap. Looked up from germline, CDR1 is SGHAT and CDR2 is FQNNGV. This CDR3 is built from 11 residues. CDR3 sequence: CASSRRDEQYF. The CDR3 bases are TGTGCCAGCAGCCGCCGAGACGAGCAGTACTTC.

The rearrangement links TRBV15 to TRBJ2-1; TRBD2 is a possible D gene (6 bases). CDR1 is LNHNV and CDR2 is YYDKDF in the germline V gene (reference sequence). The CDR3 covers 13 residues. V was cut by 3 bases and J by 15 bases, with 18 bases left in between. The CDR3 region has the DNA TGTGCCACCAGCAGCGAATGGGGGGTAGCCGCGTTCTTC. Translating gives CATSSEWGVAAFF. The full variable domain, with the rest looked up from reference TRBV15 and TRBJ2-1, is DAMVIQNPRYQVTQFGKPVTLSCSQTLNHNVMYWYQQKSSQAPKLLFHYYDKDFNNEADTPDNFQSRRPNTSFCFLDIRSPGLGDTAMYLCATSSEWGVAAFFGPGTRLTVL.

V usage is TRBV5-1 and J usage is TRBJ2-5; no clear D. Trimming cost V 1 base and J 3 bases, with 16 bases left between them. The CDR3 totals 16 residues. The germline V gene has CDR1 SGHRS and CDR2 YFSETQ. The CDR3 region has the DNA TGCGCCAGCAGCTTGTACTCGGGCAGTGGGAAAGAGACCCAGTACTTC. Its translation is CASSLYSGSGKETQYF.

This chain links TRBV6-1 with TRBJ1-5, with TRBD1 matching 7 bases. V dropped 5 bases and J dropped 5; count of bases not matched to a gene: 9. The CDR3 spans 15 residues. Germline V lookup: CDR1 MNHNS, CDR2 SASEGT. The CDR3 reads CASSTQTGTDQPQHF. CDR3 nucleotides: TGTGCCAGCAGTACTCAGACAGGGACGGATCAGCCCCAGCATTTT.

The chain recombines TRBV6-4 with TRBJ1-2; D not certain. Germline CDR1 MRHNA, CDR2 SNTAGT. V was trimmed by 7 bases and J by 6 bases, leaving 15 bases between them. CDR3 length: 13 amino acids. CDR3 DNA sequence: TGTGCCAGCACCCGGGGAGAAGGTCATGGCTACACCTTC. This sequence encodes CASTRGEGHGYTF.

This clone has a handful of counts. The chain links TRBV28 to TRBJ1-2, with D unresolved. V was shortened by 7 bases and J by 4 bases, with 13 bases between the two germline ends. Germline V gives CDR1 MDHEN, CDR2 SYDVKM. The CDR3 length is 13 residues. The CDR3 loop reads CASTSRVAYGYTF. CDR3 nucleotides: TGTGCCAGCACATCAAGGGTGGCCTATGGCTACACCTTC.

The chain recombines TRBV6-1 with TRBJ1-5; 8 bases align to TRBD1. V trimming: 4 bases; J trimming: 6 bases; junction bases outside the gene matches: 5. Germline V gene lookup returns CDR1 MNHNS and CDR2 SASEGT. The CDR3 totals 14 residues. The CDR3 loop is CASSGRQGSQPQHF. The DNA of the CDR3 is TGTGCCAGCAGTGGGAGACAGGGGAGTCAGCCCCAGCATTTT.

The chain couples TRBV4-1 to TRBJ1-6; 8 nucleotides agree with TRBD1. The CDR3 runs to 17 residues. J lost 11 bases, V lost 4 bases, and 16 bases had no gene match. The germline gives CDR1 MGHRA, CDR2 YSYEKL. CDR3 nucleotides: TGCGCCAGCAGCCCCCATACGACAGGGGCGCTAAGGGCACCCCTCCACTTT. Protein: CASSPHTTGALRAPLHF.

CDR3 nucleotide sequence: TGCAGCGTTCGAGTTTTACCGGACACTGAAGCTTTCTTT. This sequence encodes CSVRVLPDTEAFF. The chain joins TRBV29-1 to TRBJ1-1; D unresolved. The CDR3 is 13 residues long. Germline CDR1 reads SQVTM; CDR2 reads ANQGSEA. V lost 5 bases to trimming and J lost 3 bases, with 13 bases between them.